This T cell receptor (beta chain) was retrieved from a study of blood T cell repertoires in COVID-19. V dropped 4 bases and J dropped 6 bases, with 13 bases sitting between them. Germline V CDR1 and CDR2: SGDLS, YYNGEE. The CDR3 has 13 residues. Generated by immunoSEQ multiplex PCR, the TCRdb table keeps only in-frame clones and is missing some. The sample has under 400,000 clones, around 88% seen once. This receptor was taken from a woman aged 25-40 years with COVID-19, enrolled during active disease. Sequences were obtained from peripheral blood. V is TRBV9 and J is TRBJ1-1, with D perhaps matching TRBD1 (5 bases). CDR3: CASSPQGRPEAFF. In nucleotides, the CDR3 is TGTGCCAGCAGCCCCCAGGGAAGGCCTGAAGCTTTCTTT. Together with reference TRBV9 and TRBJ1-1, the CDR3 gives the full variable domain: DSGVTQTPKHLITATGQRVTLRCSPRSGDLSVYWYQQSLDQGLQFLIQYYNGEERAKGNILERFSAQQFPDLHSELNLSSLELGDSALYFCASSPQGRPEAFFGQGTRLTVV.